Shown below are 30 T cell receptor beta chains from a single sample sequenced in a study of cytomegalovirus exposure and HLA in healthy donors. The PCR was carried out with 60 Vbeta primers and 13 Jbeta primers. TCRdb's table, derived via immunoSEQ multiplex PCR, lists solely in-frame clones and lacks some. The sample has some 120,000 clones; 80% are singletons. Sequenced: PBMCs. The receptor source for this set is a male donor in good health and CMV-seronegative.

V and J are TRBV23-1 and TRBJ1-5; 8 positions match TRBD1. TRBV23-1 is known as an ORF, though its function is uncertain. J was trimmed by 9 bases and V by 2 bases; bases with no gene match: 6. The CDR3 length is 14 residues. The CDR3 loop is CASSQRQGAVPQHF. CDR3 DNA: TGCGCCAGCAGTCAACGGCAGGGGGCTGTGCCCCAGCATTTT.

This chain connects TRBV10-3 to TRBJ1-2; no clear D gene. Trimming pared 2 bases from V and 0 bases from J, leaving 7 bases between. Germline V lookup: CDR1 ENHRY, CDR2 SYGVKD. The CDR3 extends over 14 amino acids. The CDR3 DNA reads as TGTGCCATCAGTGAGCATCAGGCTAACTATGGCTACACCTTC. This sequence encodes CAISEHQANYGYTF.

The J gene is TRBJ1-5, the V gene TRBV15; 7 bases are shared with TRBD1. Looked up from germline, CDR1 is LNHNV and CDR2 is YYDKDF (reference sequence). The CDR3 length is 12 residues. J lost 3 bases, V lost 8 bases, and 1 base had no gene match. CDR3 coding DNA: TGTGCCACCGGGACAGACAATCAGCCCCAGCATTTT. This gives the protein CATGTDNQPQHF.

A remark on this clone: The junction departs from germline at one end; a sequencing error may be responsible. This chain uses TRBV7-9 with TRBJ1-1, with TRBD1 matching 9 bases. Germline V gene lookup returns CDR1 SEHNR and CDR2 FQNEAQ (reference sequence). CDR3 length: 12 residues. The CDR3 loop reads CSSSLEGQGTFF. The CDR3 coding sequence is TGTTCCAGCAGCTTAGAGGGACAGGGAACTTTCTTT.

V gene TRBV5-1 combines with J gene TRBJ2-3; 8 bases are a match to TRBD1. CDR1 and CDR2 (germline): SGHRS, YFSETQ. The junction had 5 bases not matched to a gene; V was cut back by 1 base and J by 1 base. The CDR3 covers 16 residues. The CDR3 DNA is TGCGCCAGCAGCTTGTACGGGACAGGACGCACAGATACGCAGTATTTT. Its protein product is CASSLYGTGRTDTQYF.

V and J are TRBV10-3 and TRBJ2-3; D might be TRBD2 (5 bases). This CDR3 is built from 13 residues. Trimming removed 6 bases at V and 1 base at J, with 8 bases between. Per the germline V gene, CDR1 is ENHRY and CDR2 is SYGVKD. This chain's CDR3 is CAIRGVGTDTQYF. The DNA for the CDR3 is TGTGCCATCAGGGGAGTCGGCACAGATACGCAGTATTTT.

This sequence joins TRBV6-6 and TRBJ2-7; maybe TRBD1 (6 bases). Germline V lookup: CDR1 MNHNY, CDR2 SVGAGI (reference sequence). This CDR3 has 15 residues. The V and J ends lost 6 bases and 1 base respectively, with 16 bases between them. CDR3 sequence reads: CASSPRQATSYEQYF. Written as DNA, the CDR3 is TGTGCCAGCAGCCCCCGACAGGCTACTTCCTACGAGCAGTACTTC.

This clone occurred once. Within the sample, other DNA sequences also encode this same CDR3. This rearrangement joins TRBV4-2 to TRBJ2-7; TRBD2 matches at 14 bases. The germline gives CDR1 LGHNA, CDR2 YNFKEQ. This CDR3 contains 16 residues. The V segment lost 4 bases and the J segment 4 bases; nucleotides outside the gene matches: 6. CDR3 sequence (DNA): TGTGCCAGCAGCCGAGGACTAGCGGGGGGCCAGTACGAGCAGTACTTC. The encoded protein is CASSRGLAGGQYEQYF.

The chain combines TRBV7-8 with TRBJ1-1; D is unclear. V was shortened by 2 bases and J by 6 bases, with 13 bases between the two germline ends. The CDR3 spans 14 residues. In germline, CDR1 is SGHVS, CDR2 FQNEAQ. The CDR3 reads CASSLYGVGAEAFF. For the CDR3, the DNA is TGTGCCAGCAGCTTATACGGGGTTGGCGCTGAAGCTTTCTTT.

The DNA for the CDR3 is TGTGCCAGCGGCCCTTCGCGGGAGGTCTCAGAGACCCAGTACTTC. Amino acid sequence: CASGPSREVSETQYF. The chain uses TRBV7-2 and TRBJ2-5; 8 nucleotides match TRBD2. Germline V gene data show CDR1 as SGHTA and CDR2 as FQGNSA. This CDR3 region has 15 residues. The junction had 12 bases not matched to a gene; V was cut back by 8 bases and J by 4 bases.

The chain couples TRBV19 to TRBJ1-4; D is unclear. Germline V gene lookup returns CDR1 LNHDA and CDR2 SQIVND (reference sequence). V gave up 6 bases and J gave up 0 bases, with 8 bases separating them. This CDR3 spans 14 amino acids. In DNA, the CDR3 is TGTGCCAGTAGGGGGAGGGCAACTAATGAAAAACTGTTTTTT. Encoded protein: CASRGRATNEKLFF.

This chain's CDR3 is CASSLRGLEGRNQPQHF. In DNA, the CDR3 is TGTGCCAGCAGTTTACGGGGACTGGAGGGGCGCAATCAGCCCCAGCATTTT. This rearrangement joins TRBV27 to TRBJ1-5; possibly TRBD1 for D (5 bases). The CDR3 is 17 residues long. Germline CDR1 is MNHEY and CDR2 is SMNVEV (reference sequence). The ends were cut back, 2 bases at V and 2 bases at J, with 16 bases in the middle.

This clone was seen once. The CDR3: CASSALAGGRGETQYF. For the CDR3, the DNA is TGTGCCAGCAGCGCCCTAGCGGGGGGAAGAGGAGAGACCCAGTACTTC. This chain connects TRBV7-8 to TRBJ2-5; 11 nucleotides line up with TRBD2. Per the germline V gene, CDR1 is SGHVS and CDR2 is FQNEAQ. The CDR3 is made up of 16 amino acids. V lost 5 bases and J lost 4; bases outside the gene matches: 9. The full variable domain, its missing parts supplied by reference TRBV7-8 and TRBJ2-5, is GAGVSQSPRYKVAKRGQDVALRCDPISGHVSLFWYQQALGQGPEFLTYFQNEAQLDKSGLPSDRFFAERPEGSVSTLKIQRTQQEDSAVYLCASSALAGGRGETQYFGPGTRLLVL.

The genes are TRBV2 and TRBJ2-5, with D perhaps matching TRBD1 (6 bases). The CDR3 covers 12 residues. The germline CDR1 and CDR2 sequences are SNHLY and FYNNEI. V was trimmed by 9 bases and J by 4 bases, leaving 12 bases between them. The CDR3 loop is CARAGGTETQYF. The CDR3 region has the DNA TGTGCCAGAGCTGGGGGCACAGAGACCCAGTACTTC.

The V and J genes are TRBV5-1 and TRBJ2-2; D is possibly TRBD2 (5 bases). The V end was cut by 1 base, the J end by 3 bases, with 13 bases between. CDR3 length: 16 amino acids. Germline loops: CDR1 SGHRS, CDR2 YFSETQ. DNA for the CDR3: TGCGCCAGCAGCTTGCGTCTAGCAATGGACACCGGGGAGCTGTTTTTT. The encoded protein is CASSLRLAMDTGELFF. The entire variable domain, with the rest obtained from reference TRBV5-1 and TRBJ2-2, is as follows: KAGVTQTPRYLIKTRGQQVTLSCSPISGHRSVSWYQQTPGQGLQFLFEYFSETQRNKGNFPGRFSGRQFSNSRSEMNVSTLELGDSALYLCASSLRLAMDTGELFFGEGSRLTVL.

This chain connects TRBV9 to TRBJ2-3; 11 bases fit TRBD1. This CDR3 comprises 15 residues. From germline, CDR1 is SGDLS and CDR2 YYNGEE. J lost 3 bases, V lost 0 bases, and 0 bases had no gene match. The CDR3 sequence: CASSVGDRGTDTQYF. The CDR3 DNA sequence: TGTGCCAGCAGCGTAGGGGACAGGGGGACAGATACGCAGTATTTT.

The V call is TRBV28, the J call TRBJ2-1; TRBD2 matches at 9 bases. Per the germline V gene, CDR1 is MDHEN and CDR2 is SYDVKM. The junction had 11 bases not matched to a gene; V was cut back by 5 bases and J by 6 bases. The CDR3 runs 16 residues. CDR3 DNA: TGTGCCAGCAGTAGAGTGGCGGGAGGGCCCTCCAATGAGCAGTTCTTC. It encodes CASSRVAGGPSNEQFF.

The J gene is TRBJ2-1, the V gene TRBV4-2; 9 bases are shared with TRBD2. Per the germline V gene, CDR1 is LGHNA and CDR2 is YNFKEQ. After removal of 4 bases from V and 1 base from J, the junction contained 5 bases not matched to a gene. There are 16 residues in the CDR3. The CDR3 loop reads CASSRYSGSSYNEQFF. CDR3 DNA: TGTGCCAGCAGCCGATATAGCGGGAGTTCCTACAATGAGCAGTTCTTC.

The V gene is TRBV25-1, the J gene TRBJ2-2; 7 nucleotides align to TRBD1. The V gene's germline CDR1 is MGHDK and CDR2 SYGVNS. The CDR3 length is 16 residues. J lost 1 base, V lost 3 bases, and 5 bases had no gene match. CDR3 region: CASSDPGTENTGELFF. CDR3 in DNA: TGTGCCAGCAGTGACCCCGGGACAGAGAACACCGGGGAGCTGTTTTTT.

This sequence joins TRBV27 and TRBJ1-2; maybe TRBD1 (6 bases). The CDR3 contains 14 residues. CDR1 and CDR2 from the germline V gene are MNHEY and SMNVEV (reference sequence). The V end was cut by 6 bases, the J end by 4 bases, with 15 bases between. CDR3 in DNA: TGTGCCAGCAGCTATGGGACATCTGGCTATGGCTACACCTTC. Protein: CASSYGTSGYGYTF.

The chain recombines TRBV6-1 with TRBJ1-1; possible D gene TRBD1, 6 bases. Trimming stripped 7 bases from V and 0 bases from J, with 12 bases between. Germline V gives CDR1 MNHNS, CDR2 SASEGT. The CDR3 spans 14 residues. The chain's CDR3 is CASTWTALNTEAFF. The CDR3 nucleotides are TGTGCCAGCACCTGGACAGCCCTGAACACTGAAGCTTTCTTT.

Written as DNA, the CDR3 is TGCGCCAGCAGCCCGGTTTACAGGGGGCAATTTGATAGGACTGAAGCTTTCTTT. Its translation is CASSPVYRGQFDRTEAFF. The chain employs TRBV4-1 and TRBJ1-1; 9 bases agree with TRBD1. V shed 4 bases, J shed 5 bases, and the junction held 17 bases outside the gene matches. The CDR3 spans 18 residues. Germline CDR1 reads MGHRA; CDR2 reads YSYEKL.

V usage is TRBV5-1 and J usage is TRBJ2-1, with 10 bases that match TRBD1. With 4 bases clipped from V and 4 bases from J, the junction kept 5 bases outside the gene matches. This CDR3 has 15 residues. Germline CDR1 SGHRS, CDR2 YFSETQ. The CDR3 coding sequence is TGCGCCAGCAGCGTCCGGGACAGGGGATACAATGAGCAGTTCTTC. This translates into CASSVRDRGYNEQFF.

This clone has a handful of counts. The chain uses TRBV12-5 and TRBJ2-5, with a possible D match to TRBD2 (6 bases). V was clipped by 1 base and J by 5 bases, with 20 bases between them. The CDR3 loop spans 17 amino acids. Germline lookup yields CDR1 LGHNT and CDR2 FRNRAP. CDR3 sequence: CASGLAMTLLAGETQYF. Written as DNA, the CDR3 is TGTGCTAGTGGTTTGGCAATGACTCTACTAGCCGGCGAGACCCAGTACTTC.

V is TRBV13 and J is TRBJ2-5, with 8 nucleotides matching TRBD2. The CDR3 covers 16 residues. Germline V lookup: CDR1 PRHDT, CDR2 FYEKMQ (reference sequence). The V segment lost 5 bases and the J segment 2 bases; nucleotides outside the gene matches: 10. The CDR3 DNA reads as TGTGCCAGCAGCCCTAGGGGGACTAGGACGCAAGAGACCCAGTACTTC. It is translated as CASSPRGTRTQETQYF. Supplemented by reference TRBV13 and TRBJ2-5, the full variable domain reads AAGVIQSPRHLIKEKRETATLKCYPIPRHDTVYWYQQGPGQDPQFLISFYEKMQSDKGSIPDRFSAQQFSDYHSELNMSSLELGDSALYFCASSPRGTRTQETQYFGPGTRLLVL.

This chain connects TRBV5-1 to TRBJ2-4; 8 positions match TRBD1. The germline CDR1 and CDR2 sequences are SGHRS and YFSETQ. This CDR3 is 16 amino acids long. The J segment lost 2 bases and the V segment lost 0 bases, leaving 4 bases of the junction unmatched. DNA of the CDR3: TGCGCCAGCAGCTTGGTCCAGGGGGCTTCCAAAAACATTCAGTACTTC. This translates into CASSLVQGASKNIQYF.

The J gene is TRBJ1-1, the V gene TRBV7-3; 9 bases agree with TRBD1. Trimming at V came to 5 bases and at J to 3 bases, leaving 22 bases not matched to a gene. The CDR3 length is 20 residues. The germline V gene has CDR1 SGHTA and CDR2 FQGTGA. CDR3 sequence: CASSDRGTGFGRRLDTEAFF. CDR3 nucleotide sequence: TGTGCCAGCAGCGATAGGGGGACAGGGTTTGGTCGTAGGTTGGACACTGAAGCTTTCTTT.

This clone has a single count. The chain carries TRBV12-5 and TRBJ2-7, with D unclear. The V gene lost 6 bases and the J gene lost 3 bases, with 6 bases spanning the gap. This CDR3 is built from 11 residues. Germline CDR1 and CDR2: LGHNT and FRNRAP. CDR3 in DNA: TGTGCTAGTGGGATCGGCTACGAGCAGTACTTC. This translates into CASGIGYEQYF.

As concerns this clone: One junction end does not reproduce the germline sequence, and a read error may be involved. This chain connects TRBV30 to TRBJ2-4; 7 bases are a match to TRBD1. Germline V lookup: CDR1 GTSNPN, CDR2 SVGIG (reference sequence). The CDR3 consists of 13 residues. CDR3 sequence reads: CAWSVTGKNSQYF. The DNA for the CDR3 is TGTGCCTGGAGTGTGACAGGGAAAAACAGTCAGTACTTC. Combining the CDR3 with reference TRBV30 and TRBJ2-4 gives the whole variable domain SQTIHQWPATLVQPVGSPLSLECTVEGTSNPNLYWYRQAAGRGLQLLFYSVGIGQISSEVPQNLSASRPQDRQFILSSKKLLLSDSGFYLCAWSVTGKNSQYFGAGTRLSVL.

This chain joins TRBV27 and TRBJ2-7, with 8 bases matching TRBD1. CDR1 and CDR2 from the germline V gene are MNHEY and SMNVEV (reference sequence). Trimming removed 7 bases from V and 2 bases from J; junction bases left unmatched: 4. This CDR3 is 13 amino acids long. The CDR3 region is CASTGGLTYEQYF. Written as DNA, the CDR3 is TGTGCCAGCACAGGGGGCCTAACCTACGAGCAGTACTTC.